The table lists the clone carrying this T cell receptor (beta chain) with many counts. This entry comes from a study of low-dose radiotherapy and immunotherapy resistance in tumors. Primers used for first-strand cDNA, a TRAV- and TRBV-specific set, covered both alpha and beta chains. With a V-primer adapter and a constant-region primer, TCRs were amplified for about 19 PCR cycles. In TCRdb, the reads were re-called with MiXCR into one record per CDR3 protein. Of around 60,000 distinct CDR3 sequences in the sample, under 30% were seen once. Trimming shortened V by 0 bases and J by 7 bases, and 13 bases separated the two germline ends. The CDR3 spans 13 residues. Germline loops: CDR1 DFQATT, CDR2 SNEGSKA (reference sequence). Time point indicated: after trial treatment. Treatment defined: LDRT plus nivolumab, ipilimumab, low-dose cyclophosphamide and aspirin (RACIN trial).

The origin of this receptor is a male donor with prostate cancer. J is TRBJ2-7 and V is TRBV20-1; D possibly corresponds to TRBD1 (5 bases). Material: PBMCs, obtained after low-dose radiotherapy plus immunotherapy. The chain's CDR3 is CSARDGRANEQYF. Here the CDR3 DNA reads TGCAGTGCTAGAGATGGCAGGGCGAATGAGCAGTACTTC.